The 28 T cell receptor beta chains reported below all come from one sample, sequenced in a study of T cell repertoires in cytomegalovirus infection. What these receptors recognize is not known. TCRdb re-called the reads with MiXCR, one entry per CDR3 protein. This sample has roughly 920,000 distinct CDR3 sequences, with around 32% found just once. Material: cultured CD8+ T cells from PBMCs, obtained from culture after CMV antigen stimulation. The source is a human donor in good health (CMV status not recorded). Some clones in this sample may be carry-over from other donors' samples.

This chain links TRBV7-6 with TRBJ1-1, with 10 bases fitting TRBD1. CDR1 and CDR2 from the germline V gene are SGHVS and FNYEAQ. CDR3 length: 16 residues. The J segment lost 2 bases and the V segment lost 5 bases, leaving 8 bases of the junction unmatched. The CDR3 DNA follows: TGTGCCAGCAGCCACGACCGGGACAGGGGAAACACTGAAGCTTTCTTT. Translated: CASSHDRDRGNTEAFF.

CDR3 loop: CASTGQGAYEQYF. The CDR3 coding sequence is TGTGCCAGCACAGGCCAGGGTGCCTACGAGCAGTACTTC. The genes are TRBV7-9 and TRBJ2-7; tentatively, D is TRBD1 (5 bases). The V gene's germline CDR1 is SEHNR and CDR2 FQNEAQ (reference sequence). This CDR3 region has 13 residues. V gave up 7 bases and J gave up 2 bases, with 12 bases separating them.

The CDR3 sequence: CASSTLFKENTEAFF. CDR3 in DNA: TGTGCCAGTAGTACCCTTTTTAAAGAGAACACTGAAGCTTTCTTT. This sequence joins TRBV19 and TRBJ1-1; no reliable D call. There are 15 residues in the CDR3. The germline gives CDR1 LNHDA, CDR2 SQIVND (reference sequence). V was shortened by 4 bases and J by 1 base, with 13 bases between the two germline ends.

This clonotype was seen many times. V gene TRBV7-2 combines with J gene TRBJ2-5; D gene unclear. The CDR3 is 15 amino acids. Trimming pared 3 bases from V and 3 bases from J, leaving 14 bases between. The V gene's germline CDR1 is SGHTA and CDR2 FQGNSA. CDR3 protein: CASSLPGFLEETQYF. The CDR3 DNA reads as TGTGCCAGCAGCTTGCCGGGCTTCCTCGAAGAGACCCAGTACTTC.

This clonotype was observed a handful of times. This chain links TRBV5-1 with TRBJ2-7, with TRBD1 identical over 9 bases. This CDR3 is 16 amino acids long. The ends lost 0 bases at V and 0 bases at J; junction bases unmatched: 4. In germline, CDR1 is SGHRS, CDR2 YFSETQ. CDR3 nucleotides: TGCGCCAGCAGCTTGGTCGTGACAGGGGGCTCCTACGAGCAGTACTTC. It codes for CASSLVVTGGSYEQYF.

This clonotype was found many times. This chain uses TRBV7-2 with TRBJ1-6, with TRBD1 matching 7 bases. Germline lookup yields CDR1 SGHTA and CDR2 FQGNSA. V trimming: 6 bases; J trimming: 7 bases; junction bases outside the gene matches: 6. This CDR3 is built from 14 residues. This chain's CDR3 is CASRRDSGNSPLHF. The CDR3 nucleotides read TGTGCCAGCAGACGGGACAGCGGGAATTCACCCCTCCACTTT.

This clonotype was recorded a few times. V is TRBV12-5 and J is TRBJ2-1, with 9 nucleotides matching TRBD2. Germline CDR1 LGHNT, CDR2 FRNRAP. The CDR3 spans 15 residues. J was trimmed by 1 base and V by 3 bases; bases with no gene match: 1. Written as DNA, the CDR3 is TGTGCTAGTGGTTTTACTAGCGGGTCCTACAATGAGCAGTTCTTC. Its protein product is CASGFTSGSYNEQFF.

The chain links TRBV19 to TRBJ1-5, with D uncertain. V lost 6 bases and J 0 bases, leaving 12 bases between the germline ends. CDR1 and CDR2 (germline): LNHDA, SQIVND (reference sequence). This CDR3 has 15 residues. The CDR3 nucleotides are TGTGCCAGTAGCCACGGACTGTATAGCAATCAGCCCCAGCATTTT. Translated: CASSHGLYSNQPQHF. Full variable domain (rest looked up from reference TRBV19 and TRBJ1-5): DGGITQSPKYLFRKEGQNVTLSCEQNLNHDAMYWYRQDPGQGLRLIYYSQIVNDFQKGDIAEGYSVSREKKESFPLTVTSAQKNPTAFYLCASSHGLYSNQPQHFGDGTRLSIL.

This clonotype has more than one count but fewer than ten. CDR3 nucleotide sequence: TGTGCTAGTGGTCTACCTACTCAGGGGAATGAGCAGTTCTTC. Translated: CASGLPTQGNEQFF. This chain joins TRBV12-5 and TRBJ2-1; a weak D match, TRBD1 (6 bases). Germline CDR1 is LGHNT and CDR2 is FRNRAP. V lost 5 bases to trimming and J lost 7 bases, with 15 bases between them. This CDR3 spans 14 amino acids.

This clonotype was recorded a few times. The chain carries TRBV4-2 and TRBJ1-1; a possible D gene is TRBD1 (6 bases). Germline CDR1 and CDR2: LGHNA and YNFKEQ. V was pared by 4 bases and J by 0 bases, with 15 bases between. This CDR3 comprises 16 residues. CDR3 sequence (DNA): TGTGCCAGCAGCCCCCTTGTAGGGACACTGAACACTGAAGCTTTCTTT. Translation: CASSPLVGTLNTEAFF.

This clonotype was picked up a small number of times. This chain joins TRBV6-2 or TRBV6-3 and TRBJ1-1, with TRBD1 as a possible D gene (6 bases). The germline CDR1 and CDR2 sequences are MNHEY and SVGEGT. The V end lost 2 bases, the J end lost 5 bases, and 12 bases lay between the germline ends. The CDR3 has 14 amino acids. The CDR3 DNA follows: TGTGCCAGCAGTTACGGTGGGGGCGAGACTGAAGCTTTCTTT. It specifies CASSYGGGETEAFF.

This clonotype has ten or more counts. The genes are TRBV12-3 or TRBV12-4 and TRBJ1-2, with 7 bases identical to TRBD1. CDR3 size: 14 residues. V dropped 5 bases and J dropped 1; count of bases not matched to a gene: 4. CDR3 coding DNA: TGTGCCAGCAGTGGAGGGACAGTTAACTATGGCTACACCTTC. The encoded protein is CASSGGTVNYGYTF.

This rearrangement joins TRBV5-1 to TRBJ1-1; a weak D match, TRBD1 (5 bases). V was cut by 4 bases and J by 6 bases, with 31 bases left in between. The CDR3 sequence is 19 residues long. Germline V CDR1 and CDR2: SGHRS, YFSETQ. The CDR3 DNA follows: TGCGCCAGCAGCCTGGGGGACGGAGGGATTGGTTTCCCAAGCTCTGAAGCTTTCTTT. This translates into CASSLGDGGIGFPSSEAFF.

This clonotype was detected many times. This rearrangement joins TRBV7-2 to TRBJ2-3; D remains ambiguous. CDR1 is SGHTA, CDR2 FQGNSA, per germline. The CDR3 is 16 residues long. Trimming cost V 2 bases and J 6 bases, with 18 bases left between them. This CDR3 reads CASSLSPREVGDTQYF. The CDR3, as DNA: TGTGCCAGCAGCTTATCCCCCCGAGAGGTGGGGGATACGCAGTATTTT.

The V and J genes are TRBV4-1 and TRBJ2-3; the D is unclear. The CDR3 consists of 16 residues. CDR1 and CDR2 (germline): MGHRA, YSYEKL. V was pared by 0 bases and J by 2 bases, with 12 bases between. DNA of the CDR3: TGCGCCAGCAGCCAAGATCTTTCGGCTAACACAGATACGCAGTATTTT. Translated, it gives CASSQDLSANTDTQYF.

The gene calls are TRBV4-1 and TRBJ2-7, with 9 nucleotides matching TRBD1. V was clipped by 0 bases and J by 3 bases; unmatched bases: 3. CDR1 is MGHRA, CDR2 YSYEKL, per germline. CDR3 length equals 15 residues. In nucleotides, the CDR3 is TGCGCCAGCAGCCAAGAGGGACAGGGATACTACGAGCAGTACTTC. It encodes CASSQEGQGYYEQYF.

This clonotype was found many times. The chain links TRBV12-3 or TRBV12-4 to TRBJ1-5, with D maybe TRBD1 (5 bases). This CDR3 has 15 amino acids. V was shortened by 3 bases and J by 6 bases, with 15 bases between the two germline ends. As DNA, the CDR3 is TGTGCCAGCAGTTTCGGCTGGGGCCAGATTCAGCCCCAGCATTTT. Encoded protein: CASSFGWGQIQPQHF.

CDR3 DNA sequence: TGCAGTGCCCGGGGGCTAGCGGGGGGGATTACCTACAATGAGCAGTTCTTC. Translating it yields CSARGLAGGITYNEQFF. This sequence joins TRBV20-1 and TRBJ2-1, with 12 bases that match TRBD2. CDR1 and CDR2 (germline): DFQATT, SNEGSKA (reference sequence). The trim removed 6 bases at V and 2 bases at J, leaving 11 bases unmatched. This CDR3 region has 17 residues.

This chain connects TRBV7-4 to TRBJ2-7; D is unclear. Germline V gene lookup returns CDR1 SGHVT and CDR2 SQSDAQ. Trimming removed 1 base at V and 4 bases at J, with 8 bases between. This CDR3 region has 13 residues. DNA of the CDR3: TGTGCCAGCAGCTTAGTCTCTCAATACGAGCAGTACTTC. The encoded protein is CASSLVSQYEQYF.

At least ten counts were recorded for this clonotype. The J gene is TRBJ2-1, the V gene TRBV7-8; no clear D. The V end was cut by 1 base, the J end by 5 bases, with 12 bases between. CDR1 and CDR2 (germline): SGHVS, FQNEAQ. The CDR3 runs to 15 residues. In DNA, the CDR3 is TGTGCCAGCAGCTTAGTAGAGCTCCTTAACAATGAGCAGTTCTTC. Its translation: CASSLVELLNNEQFF.

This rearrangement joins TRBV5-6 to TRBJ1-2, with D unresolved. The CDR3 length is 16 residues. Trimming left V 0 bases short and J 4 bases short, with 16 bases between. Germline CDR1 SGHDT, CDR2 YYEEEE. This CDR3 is CASSLEGGFKVYGYTF. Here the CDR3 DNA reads TGTGCCAGCAGCTTGGAGGGAGGGTTTAAAGTCTATGGCTACACCTTC.

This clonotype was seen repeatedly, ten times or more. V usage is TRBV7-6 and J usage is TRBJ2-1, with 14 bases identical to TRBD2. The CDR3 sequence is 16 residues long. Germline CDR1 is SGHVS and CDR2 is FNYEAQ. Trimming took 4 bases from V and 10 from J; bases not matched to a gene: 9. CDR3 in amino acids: CASSSRLAGGEWEQFF. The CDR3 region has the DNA TGTGCCAGCAGCTCCCGACTAGCGGGGGGGGAATGGGAGCAGTTCTTC. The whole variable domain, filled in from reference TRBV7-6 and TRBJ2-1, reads GAGVSQSPRYKVTKRGQDVALRCDPISGHVSLYWYRQALGQGPEFLTYFNYEAQQDKSGLPNDRFSAERPEGSISTLTIQRTEQRDSAMYRCASSSRLAGGEWEQFFGPGTRLTVL.

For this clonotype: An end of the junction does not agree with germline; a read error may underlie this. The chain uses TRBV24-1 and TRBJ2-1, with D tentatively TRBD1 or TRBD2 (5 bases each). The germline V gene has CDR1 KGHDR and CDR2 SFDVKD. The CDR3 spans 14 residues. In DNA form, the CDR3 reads TGTGTCACCAGTGCCCGAGGGGATTTTAATGAGCAGTTCTTC. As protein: CVTSARGDFNEQFF.

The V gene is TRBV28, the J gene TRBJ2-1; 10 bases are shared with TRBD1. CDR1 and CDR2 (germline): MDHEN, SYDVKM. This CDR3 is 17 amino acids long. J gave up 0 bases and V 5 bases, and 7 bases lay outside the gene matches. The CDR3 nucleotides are TGTGCCAGCAGTCCGACCCGGGACAGGGGCTCCTACAATGAGCAGTTCTTC. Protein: CASSPTRDRGSYNEQFF.

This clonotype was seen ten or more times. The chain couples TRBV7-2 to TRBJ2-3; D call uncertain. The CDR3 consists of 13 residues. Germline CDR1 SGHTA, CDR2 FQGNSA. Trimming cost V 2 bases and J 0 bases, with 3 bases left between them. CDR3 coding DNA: TGTGCCAGCAGCTTACTGAGCACAGATACGCAGTATTTT. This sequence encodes CASSLLSTDTQYF.

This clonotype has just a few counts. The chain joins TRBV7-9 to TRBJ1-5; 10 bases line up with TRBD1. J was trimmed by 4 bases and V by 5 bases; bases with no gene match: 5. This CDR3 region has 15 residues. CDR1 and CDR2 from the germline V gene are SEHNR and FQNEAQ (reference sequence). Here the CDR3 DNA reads TGTGCCAGCAGCGTCGGGACAGGGGAAAATCAGCCCCAGCATTTT. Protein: CASSVGTGENQPQHF.

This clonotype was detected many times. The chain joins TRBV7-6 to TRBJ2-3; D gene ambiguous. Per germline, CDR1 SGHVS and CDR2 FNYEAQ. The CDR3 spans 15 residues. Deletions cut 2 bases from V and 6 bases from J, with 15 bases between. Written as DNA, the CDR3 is TGTGCCAGCAGCTTAACCCCCCTACCGCCGGATACGCAGTATTTT. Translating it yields CASSLTPLPPDTQYF.

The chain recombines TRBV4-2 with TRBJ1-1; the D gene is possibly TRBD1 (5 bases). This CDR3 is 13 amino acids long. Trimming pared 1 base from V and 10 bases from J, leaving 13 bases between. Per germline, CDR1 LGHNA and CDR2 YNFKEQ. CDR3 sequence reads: CASSQGTGGGAFF. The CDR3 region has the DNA TGTGCCAGCAGCCAAGGGACCGGGGGGGGAGCTTTCTTT.